This note documents a single T cell receptor beta chain sequence. No antigen is known for it. The sample comes from a study of T cell responses to AZD1222 COVID-19 vaccine. J was trimmed by 5 bases and V by 4 bases; bases with no gene match: 13. This CDR3 is 16 amino acids long. Germline values: CDR1 GTSNPN, CDR2 SVGIG (reference sequence). Study results and limitations: Close to half of all spike-specific TCRs reportedly target regions of the variants that are unmutated. Only five to seven AZD1222 recipients tested seropositive at baseline. Among the donors, most were white British and more were female, and clonal diversity was possibly underestimated.

Some clones are missing from TCRdb's copy, which holds only in-frame ones; the method was immunoSEQ multiplex PCR. The sample has 99,000 or so clones, 82% seen once. This TCR derives from an adult in good health. The V and J genes are TRBV30 and TRBJ2-2; the match to TRBD2 covers 7 bases. Sample: peripheral blood, taken on day 0 of AZD1222 vaccination. The CDR3 DNA sequence: TGTGCCTGGATTGGGAGGGGTTTTGCCGATACCGGGGAGCTGTTTTTT. Residues: CAWIGRGFADTGELFF.